These T cell receptor beta chains were read from a single sample in a study of cytomegalovirus exposure and HLA in healthy donors. The assay was immunoSEQ multiplex PCR, and TCRdb's table has in-frame clones only and misses some. The data contain approximately 140,000 clones, 70% to 80% of them singletons. Material for sequencing was PBMCs. Receptors originate from a woman in her forties or fifties in good health and CMV-seronegative. Each CDR3 is given without its conserved first and last residue.

v_gene	CDR3aa
TRBV5-6	ASSFRGVGANVLT
TRBV7-9	ASSKTSGYEQY
TRBV29-1	SVREESGANVLT
TRBV5-1	ASSLQTGLNYGYP
TRBV19	ASSPPDRPNEKLF
TRBV2	ASSAPPGQVPGANVLT
TRBV5-1	ASSLEPGRSRSGELF
TRBV30	AATYRPTEAF
TRBV4-2	ASSQEITGGTDEQF
TRBV10-3	AISGLAGVGETQY
TRBV5-1	ASSGSGRDYNEQF
TRBV5-4	ASSSLPGMNTGELF
TRBV30	AWTSGRTPFSYEQY
TRBV6-5	ASSYSLAGGLNEQF
TRBV28	ASSLTASGGDEQF
TRBV5-1	ASSLVGTGAYEQY
TRBV18	ASSPNSGREAEAF
TRBV28	ASSGTGWWANEKLF
TRBV4-1	ASSFRGTGATEAF
TRBV29-1	SVSGGPSSGELF
TRBV6-4	ASSTAGGFTDTQY
TRBV29-1	SVTSAYEQY
TRBV29-1	SVGTGTYEQY
TRBV30	AWRHSSYEQY
TRBV15	ATSSRLPTHPGQESTSNEKLF
TRBV4-3	ASSQVRDTEAF
TRBV19	ASTSTGDQPQH
TRBV19	ASSILGTGAGETQY
TRBV19	ASSTGSQSNQPQH
TRBV5-1	ASNRGKGENEQY
TRBV19	ASSDQGAGSGANVLT
TRBV30	AWSPLQGASTDTQY
TRBV7-2	ASSLSGTETYEQY
TRBV15	ATSSLTRAGKVYEQF
TRBV27	ASSLSNSRDLPGHEQY
TRBV15	ATSREDRVYSDVKYSNQPQH
TRBV29-1	SVIRGQGTRYEQY
TRBV30	AWSVLVSTDTQY
TRBV18	ASSPSRTEDYQETQY
TRBV5-1	ASSLRFSGVDTQY
TRBV5-4	ASSSLAGGIAGELF